These T cell receptor beta chains were read from a single sample in a study of CD8 T cells in Susac syndrome. Each CDR3 protein gets one entry after TCRdb re-called the immunoSEQ multiplex PCR reads with MiXCR. Among approximately 190,000 distinct CDR3 sequences listed, more than 90% were seen once. Source material: CD4+ T cells from PBMCs. The source is a human donor with Susac syndrome. CDR3s include the opening cysteine and the closing phenylalanine or tryptophan. A D gene is named only where the DNA matches it firmly. The size entry is marked missing in some rows and otherwise reads once, few, many or a size class.

TRBJ2-5,TRBV7-9,.,.,TGTGCCAGCAGCCGGGACTCGAAAGAGACCCAGTACTTC,CASSRDSKETQYF
TRBJ2-2,TRBV4-3,.,.,TGCGCCAGCAGCCAAGTGGCCAGGGGGGGTGACACCGGGGAGCTGTTTTTT,CASSQVARGGDTGELFF
TRBJ2-2,TRBV12-3/TRBV12-4,TRBD2,.,TGTGCCAGCAGCCCTGGGACTAGCGTCGCCGGGGAGCTGTTTTTT,CASSPGTSVAGELFF
TRBJ2-5,TRBV7-2,TRBD2,.,TGTGCCAGCAGCTTAACTAGCGGGGGGAGAGGGACCCAGTACTTC,CASSLTSGGRGTQYF
TRBJ2-5,TRBV4-2,.,once,TGTGCCAGCAGCCCAGGAACGGAGACGGAGACCCAGTACTTC,CASSPGTETETQYF
TRBJ2-5,TRBV27,.,.,TGTGCCAGCAGTAGTCCAGGGGAGGAGACCCAGTACTTC,CASSSPGEETQYF
TRBJ2-7,TRBV6-6,TRBD1,.,TGTGCCAGCAGAAATGGACAGGGAGTAATCGAGCAGTACTTC,CASRNGQGVIEQYF
TRBJ2-7,TRBV3-1,.,.,TGTGCCAGCAGCCAAGAGGGACTTCCGTACGAGCAGTACTTC,CASSQEGLPYEQYF
TRBJ2-2,TRBV10-3,TRBD2,.,TGTGCCATCAGGGAATCTAGCGGGAGTACCGGGGAGCTGTTTTTT,CAIRESSGSTGELFF
TRBJ2-1,TRBV6-5,.,.,TGTGCCAGCAGTAGAGCCGATGAGCAGTTCTTC,CASSRADEQFF
TRBJ2-1,TRBV5-6,.,.,TGTGCCTCGAGGAGGGATCCCGTGGGCAATGAGCAGTTCTTC,CASRRDPVGNEQFF
TRBJ2-5,TRBV5-6,.,.,TGTGCCAGCAGCTTGAGGCCGGAGACCCAGTACTTC,CASSLRPETQYF
TRBJ2-5,TRBV2,TRBD1,.,TGTGCCAGCAGTGTGTCAGGGCAGGGGGTTACTCGGACCCAGTACTTC,CASSVSGQGVTRTQYF
TRBJ2-2,TRBV20-1,.,.,TGCAGTGCTAGGATTGCGGGGGCCCACGGGGAGCTGTTTTTT,CSARIAGAHGELFF
TRBJ2-7,TRBV12-3/TRBV12-4,.,.,TGTGCCAGCAGTTTAGGGCCCCCAGGTAACGAGCAGTACTTC,CASSLGPPGNEQYF
TRBJ2-7,TRBV30,TRBD1,.,TGTGCCTGGAGATTCACAGGGGGCAGCTACGAGCAGTACTTC,CAWRFTGGSYEQYF
TRBJ1-1,TRBV3-1,TRBD1,.,TGTGCCAGCAGCCAAGTCCCCACAGGGGTGAACACTGAAGCTTTCTTT,CASSQVPTGVNTEAFF